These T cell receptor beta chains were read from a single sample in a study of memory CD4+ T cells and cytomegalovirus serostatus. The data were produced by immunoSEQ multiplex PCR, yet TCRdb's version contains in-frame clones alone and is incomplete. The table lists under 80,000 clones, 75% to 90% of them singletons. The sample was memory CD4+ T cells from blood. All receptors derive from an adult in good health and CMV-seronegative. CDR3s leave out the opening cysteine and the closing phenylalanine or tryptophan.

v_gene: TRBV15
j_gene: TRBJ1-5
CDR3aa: ATSRQGAGQPQH

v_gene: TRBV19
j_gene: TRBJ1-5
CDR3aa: ASRWGGSSNQPQH

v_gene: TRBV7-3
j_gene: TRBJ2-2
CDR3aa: ASSLLAGATGELF

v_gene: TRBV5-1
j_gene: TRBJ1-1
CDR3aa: ASSLSQGTEAF

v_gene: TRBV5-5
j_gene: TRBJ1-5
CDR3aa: ASSLDEVPQPQH

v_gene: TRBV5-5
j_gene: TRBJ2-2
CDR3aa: ASSRGGYYNTGELF

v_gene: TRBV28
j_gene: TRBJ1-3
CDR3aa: ASGGQGDGNTIY

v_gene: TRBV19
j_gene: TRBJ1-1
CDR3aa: ASSISLRRNTEAF

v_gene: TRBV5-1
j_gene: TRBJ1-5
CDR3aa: ASSLAGTENQPQH

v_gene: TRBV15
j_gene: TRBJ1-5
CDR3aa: ATSRDLVGNQPQH

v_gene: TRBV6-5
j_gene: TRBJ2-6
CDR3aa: ASKAGANVLT

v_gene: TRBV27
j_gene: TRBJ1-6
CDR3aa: ASSNILVWGSPLH

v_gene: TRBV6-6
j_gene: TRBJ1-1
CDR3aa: ASSPGKNTEAF

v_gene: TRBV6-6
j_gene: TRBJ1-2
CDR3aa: AISVSGNDGYT

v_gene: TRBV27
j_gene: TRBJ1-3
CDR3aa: ASSPTGAENTIY

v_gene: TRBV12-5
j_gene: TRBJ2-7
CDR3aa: ASGLFLAGWYEQY

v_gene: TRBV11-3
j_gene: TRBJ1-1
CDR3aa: ASSLVSQNTEAF

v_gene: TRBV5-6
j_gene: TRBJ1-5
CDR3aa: ASSGMGNNQPQH

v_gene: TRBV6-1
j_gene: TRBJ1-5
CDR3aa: ASSLDRMAPQH

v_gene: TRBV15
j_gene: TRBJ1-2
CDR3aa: ATSRDRSSNYGYT

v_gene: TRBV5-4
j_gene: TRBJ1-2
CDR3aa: ASSYGQGEDGYT

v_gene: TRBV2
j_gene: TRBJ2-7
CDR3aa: ASSGGLGREQY

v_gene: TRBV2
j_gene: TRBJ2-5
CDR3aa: ASSQTGTPKETQY

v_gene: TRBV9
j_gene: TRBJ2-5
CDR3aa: ASSDGSGVQETQY

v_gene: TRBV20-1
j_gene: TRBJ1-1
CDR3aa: SARLNTEAF

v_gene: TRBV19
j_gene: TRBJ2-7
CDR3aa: ASSRAGPGNAYEQY

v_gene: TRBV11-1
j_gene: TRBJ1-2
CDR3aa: ASSPEDSPYGYT

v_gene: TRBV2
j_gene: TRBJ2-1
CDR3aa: ASSRQVNEQF

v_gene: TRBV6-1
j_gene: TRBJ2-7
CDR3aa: ASSEAWGGGGYEQY

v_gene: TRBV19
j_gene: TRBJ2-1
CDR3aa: ASSIRGYNEQF

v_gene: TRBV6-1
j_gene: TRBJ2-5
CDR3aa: ASSEGSGGWETQY